The clone carrying this T cell receptor beta chain was detected only a few times. A TCRbeta library incorporating unique molecular identifiers was prepared. TCRdb re-derived calls from the PCR reads in MiXCR, one entry per CDR3 protein. Of a few hundred thousand distinct CDR3 sequences in the sample, around 27% were seen once. This sample is drawn from a study of T-cell reconstitution after alpha-beta-depleted transplantation in children. Per the germline V gene, CDR1 is LNHNV and CDR2 is YYDKDF (reference sequence). This CDR3 comprises 13 residues. Trimming at V came to 3 bases and at J to 9 bases, leaving 4 bases not matched to a gene.

The TCR was taken from a boy younger than two with Wiskott-Aldrich syndrome, due to receive a stem cell transplant. V and J are TRBV15 and TRBJ2-4, with 8 bases aligning to TRBD2. The sequenced sample was PBMCs, obtained before TCRalphabeta/CD19-depleted stem cell transplant. The CDR3 sequence is CATSSLAGGIQYF. The CDR3 DNA reads as TGTGCCACCAGCAGTTTGGCGGGGGGCATTCAGTACTTC.